This T cell receptor beta chain derives from a study of cytotoxic CD8 clonotypes in ibrutinib-treated CLL (dated by TCRdb to the early 2020s). Context from the whole study: The cohort included about 15 treatment-naive and around 10 relapsed/refractory patients; some 18 were IGHV unmutated. Longitudinal samples were obtainable from about 30% of the 86 participants in the trial. Responses were partial in 25 or so patients and complete in 2; after median 68 months follow-up, roughly 15 stayed in remission and around 12 progressed. Every remission and progressive disease sample was obtained while ibrutinib was still being received by the patients. On average, each sample yielded around 250,000 productive templates and over 90,000 productive rearrangements. Cryopreserved peripheral blood mononuclear cells were collected before treatment, at response, and at either disease progression or sustained remission. The response samples were drawn at a median of approximately twelve months into treatment, with a range of about 6 to 36 months. What the work shows at the level of the full study, not this receptor alone: Sampling times were not matched between sustained-remission and progressing patients, and lymph node repertoires were not studied. Clonality rose at ibrutinib response, remained stable during sustained remission, and dropped back toward baseline at progression. At baseline, clonality was higher than in age-matched healthy donors and showed a strong correlation with circulating CD8+ T-cell counts. Public clonotypes were rare and either shrank or stayed stable during treatment, and the rise in clonality at ibrutinib response reflected expansion of private clonotypes.

On a MiSeq, deep resolution sequencing aimed for a depth between 1 in 1 million and 1 in 200,000 T cells, with each clonotype covered approximately 9.8x on average. TCR beta libraries were generated with the immunoSEQ hsTCRB Kit. The study's processing was this. The data were analyzed with ImmunoSEQ Analyzer and ImmunoSEQ Data Assistant, and V, D and J gene assignments followed IMGT definitions. Clonality, which ranges from 0 to 1, was calculated as one minus the normalized Shannon entropy of productive rearrangement frequencies. Only overrepresented clonotypes making up at least 0.05% of each patient's repertoire were included in the public clonotype analysis. About twelve age-matched healthy donor repertoires from immuneACCESS were used as controls for clonality. Drawn from immuneACCESS, this table holds only the in-frame rearrangements with V and J called that TCRdb kept. Clones are partly lost; checked studies trace under half to an unresolved V gene and leave the rest unexplained. V and J calls plus clone size are reproduced from that table; the DNA served to infer D and trimming. Within this sample are over 150,000 clones, with more than 75% of them counted one time only. 2% to 2.5% of the sample belongs to the ten largest clones.

With regard to this clone: It lacks a known antigen. The input lacks base qualities; no much larger clone sits a single base away.

There are 13 amino acids in the CDR3, from cysteine to phenylalanine inclusive. Only the CDR3 region is kept as DNA, spanning 39 bases read in frame from base 1. From the germline V gene, CDR1 is MDHEN and CDR2 is SYDVKM. The germline ends are 14 bases apart after V is trimmed by 5 bases and J by 7 bases. This specimen's time point label, interpreted: 12 months on ibrutinib. For TCR beta library preparation, 1.5 to 2 micrograms of genomic DNA were isolated from cryopreserved PBMCs. Longitudinal blood samples from CLL patients on ibrutinib monotherapy underwent high-throughput TCR beta sequencing. The patients took part in an open-label, single-center phase 2 trial of ibrutinib monotherapy.

The chain employs TRBV28 and TRBJ1-2; possibly the D gene is TRBD1, per 6 matching bases. Sequencing was performed on PBMCs, taken after 12 months of ibrutinib treatment. This receptor was identified in a human donor with chronic lymphocytic leukemia. This receptor carries the CDR3 CASSAPQGGGYTF. The DNA is as follows: TGTGCCAGCAGTGCGCCACAGGGTGGTGGCTACACCTTC.